The 11 T cell receptor beta chains presented below share a single source sample, sequenced in a study of siplizumab effects on memory and regulatory T cells. Sequencing used immunoSEQ multiplex PCR; TCRdb keeps in-frame clones, though not all of them. This table holds 75,000 to 100,000 clones, around 94% found once. What was sequenced was non-Treg CD4+ T cells sorted from blood. These receptors originate from a human donor in good health.

The chain has TRBV19 and TRBJ2-7; TRBD2 aligns across 13 bases. The CDR3 runs to 16 residues. CDR1 LNHDA and CDR2 SQIVND come from the germline V gene (reference sequence). V lost 4 bases to trimming and J lost 3 bases; unmatched junction nucleotides: 6. The chain's CDR3 is CASSTGLAGLFYEQYF. CDR3 in DNA: TGTGCCAGTAGTACGGGACTAGCGGGATTATTCTACGAGCAGTACTTC.

The V gene is TRBV2, the J gene TRBJ2-7; 16 bases line up with TRBD2. The ends lost 7 bases at V and 5 bases at J; junction bases unmatched: 8. Per germline, CDR1 SNHLY and CDR2 FYNNEI. The CDR3 runs 16 residues. Here the CDR3 reads CASTRGLAGGVDEQYF. In DNA, the CDR3 is TGTGCCAGCACCCGGGGACTAGCGGGAGGGGTCGACGAGCAGTACTTC.

The rearrangement joins TRBV6-6 to TRBJ1-4; D gene uncertain. Deletions cut 6 bases from V and 2 bases from J, with 7 bases between. Germline V gene data show CDR1 as MNHNY and CDR2 as SVGAGI (reference sequence). CDR3 length equals 13 residues. In DNA form, the CDR3 reads TGTGCCAGCAGCCGTACGACTAATGAAAAACTGTTTTTT. Translated: CASSRTTNEKLFF.

The rearrangement joins TRBV19 to TRBJ2-3; no firm D call. Germline V gene data show CDR1 as LNHDA and CDR2 as SQIVND (reference sequence). The CDR3 loop spans 11 amino acids. Between the trimmed V and J ends, which lost 8 bases and 2 bases, there was a span of 5 bases. CDR3 sequence: CASSNTDTQYF. The CDR3 region has the DNA TGTGCCAGTTCTAACACAGATACGCAGTATTTT.

The V gene is TRBV27, the J gene TRBJ1-2, with D perhaps TRBD1 (5 bases). Germline V CDR1 and CDR2: MNHEY, SMNVEV (reference sequence). Trimming removed 6 bases from V and 3 bases from J, with 11 bases in between. This CDR3 is built from 13 residues. Here the CDR3 DNA reads TGTGCCAGCAGGTCTGACAGTTACTATGGCTACACCTTC. It specifies CASRSDSYYGYTF.

The chain combines TRBV18 with TRBJ2-5; 7 nucleotides align to TRBD2. Trimming at V came to 1 base and at J to 8 bases, leaving 19 bases not matched to a gene. This CDR3 has 18 residues. The germline V gene has CDR1 KGHSH and CDR2 LQKENI. The CDR3 reads CASSPRAMAGAGISTQYF. For the CDR3, the DNA is TGTGCCAGCTCACCACGGGCCATGGCGGGAGCTGGAATTTCCACCCAGTACTTC. The full variable domain, in which reference TRBV18 and TRBJ2-5 provide the parts outside the CDR3, is NAGVMQNPRHLVRRRGQEARLRCSPMKGHSHVYWYRQLPEEGLKFMVYLQKENIIDESGMPKERFSAEFPKEGPSILRIQQVVRGDSAAYFCASSPRAMAGAGISTQYFGPGTRLLVL.

This clone has just one count. This chain connects TRBV2 to TRBJ2-7, with D maybe TRBD1 (5 bases). CDR1 SNHLY and CDR2 FYNNEI come from the germline V gene. Trimming stripped 8 bases from V and 2 bases from J, with 16 bases between. The CDR3 spans 14 residues. This CDR3 is CASGETAPAYEQYF. The CDR3 DNA sequence: TGTGCCAGCGGAGAGACAGCCCCGGCCTACGAGCAGTACTTC.

The sample holds one count of this clone. This sequence joins TRBV9 and TRBJ2-1, with 7 bases lining up with TRBD2. The germline V gene has CDR1 SGDLS and CDR2 YYNGEE. V lost 3 bases to trimming and J lost 4 bases; unmatched junction nucleotides: 13. The CDR3 is 17 amino acids. The CDR3 nucleotides are TGTGCCAGCAGCGAGGGGTCTAGCGGCTGGGGTTACAATGAGCAGTTCTTC. It yields the protein CASSEGSSGWGYNEQFF.

V is TRBV5-1 and J is TRBJ2-1; 7 positions agree with TRBD2. The V segment lost 1 base and the J segment 0 bases; nucleotides outside the gene matches: 4. This CDR3 region has 16 residues. Looked up from germline, CDR1 is SGHRS and CDR2 is YFSETQ. The CDR3 loop reads CASSLNSGGSYNEQFF. The CDR3 DNA is TGCGCCAGCAGCTTGAATTCGGGGGGCTCCTACAATGAGCAGTTCTTC.

The chain combines TRBV30 with TRBJ1-1; 7 bases are shared with TRBD1. CDR3 size: 15 residues. CDR1 and CDR2 from the germline V gene are GTSNPN and SVGIG (reference sequence). V gave up 5 bases and J gave up 4 bases; unmatched junction bases: 13. Here the CDR3 DNA reads TGTGCCTGGGCGAAAAAGACAGGGAAGTTCACTGAAGCTTTCTTT. The encoded protein is CAWAKKTGKFTEAFF. Together with reference TRBV30 and TRBJ1-1, the CDR3 gives the full variable domain: SQTIHQWPATLVQPVGSPLSLECTVEGTSNPNLYWYRQAAGRGLQLLFYSVGIGQISSEVPQNLSASRPQDRQFILSSKKLLLSDSGFYLCAWAKKTGKFTEAFFGQGTRLTVV.

The J gene is TRBJ2-3, the V gene TRBV6-5, with TRBD1 identical over 7 bases. The V gene end was trimmed by 6 bases and the J gene end by 2 bases; junction bases not matched to a gene: 5. CDR1 MNHEY and CDR2 SVGAGI come from the germline V gene. This CDR3 contains 14 residues. CDR3 protein: CASRPDRATDTQYF. For the CDR3, the DNA is TGTGCCAGCAGGCCCGACAGGGCCACAGATACGCAGTATTTT.